Listed here are 23 T cell receptor beta chains from one sample, sequenced in a study of CD8+CD57+ T cells in acquired aplastic anemia. Genomic DNA acted as the template from which TCR beta VDJ combination and CDR3 sequence profiling were carried out. TCRdb recomputed calls from the reads with MiXCR, one row per CDR3 protein. The table shows tens of thousands of distinct CDR3 sequences, with 60% to 70% occurring only once. Flow cytometry had shown expanded CD8+CD57+ cells in the patients chosen for sequencing. Sequencing was performed on sorted CD4+, CD8+, or CD8+CD57+ T cells (not recorded which) from PBMCs. The receptors derive from a human donor with aplastic anemia.

This clonotype came up many times. The CDR3 spells CASSRLAGGLTDTQYF. For the CDR3, the DNA is TGCGCCAGCAGCCGACTAGCGGGGGGGCTAACAGATACGCAGTATTTT. This chain uses TRBV4-1 with TRBJ2-3; 14 bases line up with TRBD2. Germline V lookup: CDR1 MGHRA, CDR2 YSYEKL. The trim removed 4 bases at V and 3 bases at J, leaving 3 bases unmatched. The length of the CDR3 is 16 residues.

The chain links TRBV4-1 to TRBJ1-2; the D gene is possibly TRBD1 (6 bases). The CDR3 covers 13 residues. CDR1 is MGHRA and CDR2 is YSYEKL in the germline V gene. V was trimmed by 4 bases and J by 3 bases, leaving 9 bases between them. The DNA for the CDR3 is TGCGCCAGCAGCCCCGACAGGTACTATGGCTACACCTTC. This encodes CASSPDRYYGYTF.

The V gene is TRBV7-3, the J gene TRBJ2-2, with D maybe TRBD2 (6 bases). Germline V CDR1 and CDR2: SGHTA, FQGTGA. V was clipped by 5 bases and J by 8 bases, with 9 bases between them. The CDR3 consists of 12 residues. The CDR3 DNA sequence: TGTGCCAGCAGCAAAGGGAGGGGGGAGCTGTTTTTT. Amino acids: CASSKGRGELFF.

Comment on this clonotype: The junction does not match germline at one end; this may be a read error. V usage is TRBV15 and J usage is TRBJ1-1; D remains ambiguous. The CDR3 length is 12 residues. Germline V lookup: CDR1 LNHNV, CDR2 YYDKDF (reference sequence). In DNA, the CDR3 is TGTGCCACCAGAAGAGGCGGCACTGAAGCTTTCTTT. It codes for CATRRGGTEAFF.

The V and J genes are TRBV2 and TRBJ2-7; D is undetermined. V was clipped by 6 bases and J by 6 bases, with 9 bases between them. This CDR3 contains 11 residues. Per the germline V gene, CDR1 is SNHLY and CDR2 is FYNNEI. The CDR3 sequence: CASRESGEQYF. The CDR3 DNA reads TGTGCCAGCAGGGAATCCGGCGAGCAGTACTTC.

In regard to this clonotype: An end of the junction does not agree with germline; a read error may underlie this. This chain joins TRBV2 and TRBJ2-7, with D tentatively TRBD1 (6 bases). The CDR3 sequence is 12 residues long. In germline, CDR1 is SNHLY, CDR2 FYNNEI. The CDR3 loop is CASSPRESGEDF. The CDR3 nucleotides read TGTGCCAGCAGCCCGAGAGAGTCAGGGGAAGACTTC. Based on the CDR3 plus reference TRBV2 and TRBJ2-7, the full variable domain is EPEVTQTPSHQVTQMGQEVILRCVPISNHLYFYWYRQILGQKVEFLVSFYNNEISEKSEIFDDQFSVERPDGSNFTLKIRSTKLEDSAMYFCASSPRESGEDFGPGTRLTVT.

This clonotype was detected a few times. The V gene is TRBV6-1, the J gene TRBJ2-4, with 7 positions matching TRBD1. CDR3 size: 19 residues. V was clipped by 4 bases and J by 0 bases; unmatched bases: 15. The germline V gene encodes CDR1 MNHNS and CDR2 SASEGT. The CDR3 sequence: CASSAILQGSLLAKNIQYF. The DNA of the CDR3 is TGTGCCAGCAGTGCAATTCTACAGGGGAGTCTCCTAGCCAAAAACATTCAGTACTTC.

The chain uses TRBV9 and TRBJ2-5; maybe TRBD2 (5 bases). CDR1 is SGDLS, CDR2 YYNGEE, per germline. The ends were cut back, 0 bases at V and 5 bases at J, with 8 bases in the middle. The CDR3 consists of 13 residues. The CDR3 DNA reads as TGTGCCAGCAGCGTAGGCCTAGCTGAGACCCAGTACTTC. Its translation: CASSVGLAETQYF.

CDR3 bases: TGTGCCAGTAGTATGATTGGTCAGCCCCAGCATTTT. This sequence encodes CASSMIGQPQHF. V gene TRBV19 combines with J gene TRBJ1-5, with D hard to call. From germline, CDR1 is LNHDA and CDR2 SQIVND (reference sequence). CDR3 length: 12 residues. With 3 bases removed from V and 6 bases from J, the gap between germline ends came to 6 bases.

The gene calls are TRBV20-1 and TRBJ2-7; D ambiguous. The germline V and J ends were trimmed by 1 base and 6 bases, with 10 bases remaining between them. This CDR3 comprises 12 residues. In germline, CDR1 is DFQATT, CDR2 SNEGSKA (reference sequence). The CDR3 DNA sequence: TGCAGTGCTAGAGGTCTAGTTCCCGAGCAGTACTTC. Amino acids: CSARGLVPEQYF.

About this clonotype: Since a much larger clone is just one base distant, this may be a read error. The gene calls are TRBV11-2 and TRBJ2-7; perhaps D is TRBD1 or TRBD2 (6 bases each). V was shortened by 0 bases and J by 2 bases, with 11 bases between the two germline ends. This CDR3 is built from 15 residues. CDR1 and CDR2 (germline): SGHAT, FQNNGV. The CDR3 DNA reads as TGTGCCAGCAGCTTAGATCAGAGGGGGGCCTACGAGCAGTACTTC. Its translation: CASSLDQRGAYEQYF. The full variable domain, with the rest looked up from reference TRBV11-2 and TRBJ2-7, is EAGVAQSPRYKIIEKRQSVAFWCNPISGHATLYWYQQILGQGPKLLIQFQNNGVVDDSQLPKDRFSAERLKGVDSTLKIQPAKLEDSAVYLCASSLDQRGAYEQYFGPGTRLTVT.

In this sample, this clonotype turned up once. This chain connects TRBV25-1 to TRBJ2-3, with no clear D. Germline V gene lookup returns CDR1 MGHDK and CDR2 SYGVNS. Between the trimmed V and J ends, which lost 6 bases and 2 bases, there was a span of 12 bases. The CDR3 has 14 amino acids. This CDR3 is CASRGLVNTDTQYF. In DNA, the CDR3 is TGTGCCAGCAGGGGCCTTGTCAACACAGATACGCAGTATTTT.

This clonotype was counted a single time. V and J are TRBV7-9 and TRBJ1-5; D is ambiguous. V shed 2 bases and J shed 7 bases, with 6 bases lying between them. Germline V gene sequence: CDR1 SEHNR, CDR2 FQNEAQ (reference sequence). The CDR3 covers 12 residues. DNA for the CDR3: TGTGCCAGCAGCTTACTGGGACAGCCCCAGCATTTT. Translation: CASSLLGQPQHF.

This clonotype was counted ten times or more. This sequence joins TRBV20-1 and TRBJ1-1, with D possibly TRBD1 on 6 matching bases. Per the germline V gene, CDR1 is DFQATT and CDR2 is SNEGSKA (reference sequence). The CDR3 covers 12 residues. The CDR3 DNA reads TGCAGCGCTCTCCAGGGGAGGCCTGAAGCTTTCTTT. Translating gives CSALQGRPEAFF.

The rearrangement uses TRBV11-1 and TRBJ1-3; D remains unclear. With 1 base removed from V and 0 bases from J, the gap between germline ends came to 10 bases. The CDR3 is 16 amino acids. Germline CDR1 reads SGHAT; CDR2 reads FQDESV (reference sequence). In nucleotides, the CDR3 is TGTGCCAGCAGCTTAGTGGCGGGCAGCTCTGGAAACACCATATATTTT. The encoded protein is CASSLVAGSSGNTIYF.

The rearrangement uses TRBV25-1 and TRBJ2-1; 14 nucleotides align to TRBD2. The germline V gene encodes CDR1 MGHDK and CDR2 SYGVNS. The J segment lost 0 bases and the V segment lost 6 bases, leaving 16 bases of the junction unmatched. The CDR3 spans 21 residues. Here the CDR3 DNA reads TGTGCCAGCAGCGCACCCTCTGGGACTAGCGGGGGTAAAAGCTCCTACAATGAGCAGTTCTTC. Protein sequence: CASSAPSGTSGGKSSYNEQFF.

The CDR3 protein is CSARVRDRGHNEQFF. Here the CDR3 DNA reads TGCAGTGCTAGAGTCCGGGACAGGGGCCACAATGAGCAGTTCTTC. This chain uses TRBV20-1 with TRBJ2-1, with 10 nucleotides matching TRBD1. The CDR3 is 15 residues long. Germline trimming cut 1 base from V and 5 bases from J; bases unmatched to any gene: 5. Per germline, CDR1 DFQATT and CDR2 SNEGSKA (reference sequence).

CDR3 coding DNA: TGCAGCGTCGTGGGACAGACCTCTCACAATGAGCAGTTCTTC. Translated, it gives CSVVGQTSHNEQFF. The V call is TRBV29-1, the J call TRBJ2-1; the match to TRBD1 covers 7 bases. The CDR3 totals 14 residues. V lost 6 bases and J lost 5; bases outside the gene matches: 10. Germline-derived CDR1 and CDR2 are SQVTM and ANQGSEA.

This clonotype was observed a few times. The chain has TRBV19 and TRBJ2-7; maybe TRBD1 (6 bases). This CDR3 is 14 amino acids long. Germline CDR1 is LNHDA and CDR2 is SQIVND (reference sequence). V lost 9 bases and J 3 bases, leaving 18 bases between the germline ends. Here the CDR3 reads CASTNRVRLYEQYF. The DNA of the CDR3 is TGTGCCAGCACGAACAGGGTAAGGCTCTACGAGCAGTACTTC.

Of note for this clonotype: With a much larger clone just one base away, this may be a read error. This sequence joins TRBV4-1 and TRBJ2-1; the D gene could be TRBD1 or TRBD2 (5 bases each). Trimming shortened V by 8 bases and J by 4 bases, and 15 bases separated the two germline ends. CDR1 and CDR2 from the germline V gene are MGHRA and YSYEKL. The CDR3 is made up of 14 amino acids. CDR3 amino acids: CASGRLGPYNEQFF. In DNA, the CDR3 is TGCGCCAGCGGGAGACTGGGGCCATACAATGAGCAGTTCTTC.

This clonotype was seen repeatedly, ten times or more. The J gene is TRBJ2-5, the V gene TRBV28, with D possibly matching TRBD2 (6 bases). Germline V gene data show CDR1 as MDHEN and CDR2 as SYDVKM. V was trimmed by 3 bases and J by 9 bases, leaving 14 bases between them. The CDR3 runs to 13 residues. The CDR3 loop reads CASSFGIPGAQYF. The CDR3 nucleotides are TGTGCCAGCAGTTTCGGGATCCCGGGGGCCCAGTACTTC.

The V gene is TRBV29-1, the J gene TRBJ2-5; tentatively, D is TRBD2 (7 bases). The CDR3 is 15 residues long. Germline CDR1 and CDR2: SQVTM and ANQGSEA. V lost 5 bases to trimming and J lost 6 bases, with 22 bases between them. The CDR3 region is CSVQHWTAGTKTQYF. The CDR3 nucleotides read TGCAGCGTTCAACACTGGACAGCGGGGACAAAGACCCAGTACTTC.

This clonotype was seen ten or more times. V usage is TRBV7-3 and J usage is TRBJ2-6; 8 bases are a match to TRBD1. The trim removed 1 base at V and 0 bases at J, leaving 8 bases unmatched. Germline V gene data show CDR1 as SGHTA and CDR2 as FQGTGA. The CDR3 has 19 residues. The CDR3 spells CASSLKSRQGNSGANVLTF. The CDR3 nucleotides are TGTGCCAGCAGCTTAAAATCGAGACAGGGGAACTCTGGGGCCAACGTCCTGACTTTC.